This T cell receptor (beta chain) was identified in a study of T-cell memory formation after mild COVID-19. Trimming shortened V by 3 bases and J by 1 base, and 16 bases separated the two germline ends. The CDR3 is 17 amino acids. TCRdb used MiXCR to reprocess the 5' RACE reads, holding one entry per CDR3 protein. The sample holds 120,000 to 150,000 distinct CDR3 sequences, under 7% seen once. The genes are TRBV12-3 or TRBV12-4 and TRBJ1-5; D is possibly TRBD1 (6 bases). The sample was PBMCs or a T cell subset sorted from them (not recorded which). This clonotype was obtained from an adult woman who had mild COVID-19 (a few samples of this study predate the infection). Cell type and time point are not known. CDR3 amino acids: CASSFRGRENSNQPQHF. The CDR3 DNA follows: TGTGCCAGCAGTTTTCGGGGGCGAGAGAACAGCAATCAGCCCCAGCATTTT.